This T cell receptor beta chain was profiled in a study of cytomegalovirus exposure and HLA in healthy donors. Study conclusions and caveats: Among TCR sequences, most were rare, though some public TCRs appeared in many donors.

In the PCR, 60 Vbeta and 13 Jbeta primers were used. Produced via immunoSEQ multiplex PCR; TCRdb's table is partial and in-frame only. The table shows 120,000 to 150,000 clones, with roughly 80% occurring only once. Germline-derived CDR1 and CDR2 are ENHRY and SYGVKD. The germline V and J ends were trimmed by 6 bases and 6 bases, with 18 bases remaining between them. The CDR3 totals 14 residues. In its sample, this clone was seen a few times. No antigen is known for it. The V gene is TRBV10-3, the J gene TRBJ2-7, with D tentatively TRBD2 (5 bases). The sequenced sample was PBMCs. The TCR originated in a woman in her forties or fifties in good health and CMV-seropositive. Here the CDR3 DNA reads TGTGCCATCAGCTACGGGATCAACCCCAGCGAGCAGTACTTC. Its protein is CAISYGINPSEQYF.